The subject of this entry is one T cell receptor (beta chain). The data belong to a study of cytomegalovirus exposure and HLA in healthy donors. CDR1 is MGHRA, CDR2 YSYEKL, per germline. V lost 0 bases to trimming and J lost 5 bases; unmatched junction nucleotides: 7. The CDR3 extends over 19 amino acids. The primer mix had 60 Vbeta and 13 Jbeta primers. The protocol was immunoSEQ multiplex PCR, while the TCRdb copy is restricted to in-frame clones and leaves out a portion. In the table there are some 150,000 clones, around 74% of which are singletons. The sequence was obtained from a female donor in good health and CMV-seronegative. The V call is TRBV4-1, the J call TRBJ2-1, with 16 bases lining up with TRBD2. The sequencing sample was made of PBMCs. This chain's CDR3 is CASSQERGLAGGINNEQFF. Here the CDR3 DNA reads TGCGCCAGCAGCCAAGAAAGGGGACTAGCGGGAGGGATTAACAATGAGCAGTTCTTC.